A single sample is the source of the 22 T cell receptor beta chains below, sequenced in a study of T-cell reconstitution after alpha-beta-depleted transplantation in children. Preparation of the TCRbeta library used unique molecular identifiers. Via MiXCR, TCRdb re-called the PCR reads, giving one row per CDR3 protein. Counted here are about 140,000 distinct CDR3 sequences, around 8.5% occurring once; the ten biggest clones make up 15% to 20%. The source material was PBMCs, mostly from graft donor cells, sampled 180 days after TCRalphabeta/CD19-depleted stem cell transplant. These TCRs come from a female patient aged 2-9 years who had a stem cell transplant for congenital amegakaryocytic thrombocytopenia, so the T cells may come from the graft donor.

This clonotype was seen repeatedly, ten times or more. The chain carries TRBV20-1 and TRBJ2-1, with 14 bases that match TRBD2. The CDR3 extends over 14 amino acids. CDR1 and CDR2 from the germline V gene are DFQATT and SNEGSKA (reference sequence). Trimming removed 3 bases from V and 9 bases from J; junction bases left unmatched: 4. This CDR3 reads CSARTSGGASEQFF. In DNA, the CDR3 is TGCAGTGCTAGGACTAGCGGGGGGGCGAGTGAGCAGTTCTTC.

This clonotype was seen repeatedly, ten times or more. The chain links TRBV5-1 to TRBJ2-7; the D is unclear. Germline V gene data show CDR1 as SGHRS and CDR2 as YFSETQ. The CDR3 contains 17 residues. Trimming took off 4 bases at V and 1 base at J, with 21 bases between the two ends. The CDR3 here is CASSRKPTRVISYEQYF. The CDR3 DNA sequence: TGCGCCAGCAGCAGAAAGCCTACAAGGGTGATATCCTACGAGCAGTACTTC.

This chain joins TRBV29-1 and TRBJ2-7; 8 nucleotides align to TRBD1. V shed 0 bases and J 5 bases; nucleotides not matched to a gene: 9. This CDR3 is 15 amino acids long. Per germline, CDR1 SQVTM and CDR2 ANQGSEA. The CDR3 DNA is TGCAGCGTTGAAGATCGGACAGGGTTGGACCACGAGCAGTACTTC. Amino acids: CSVEDRTGLDHEQYF.

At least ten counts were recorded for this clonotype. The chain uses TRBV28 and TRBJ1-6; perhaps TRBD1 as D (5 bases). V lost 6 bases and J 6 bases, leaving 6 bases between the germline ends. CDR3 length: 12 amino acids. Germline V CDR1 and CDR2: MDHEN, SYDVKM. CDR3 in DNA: TGTGCCAGCAGCAGGGCTAATTCACCCCTCCACTTT. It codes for CASSRANSPLHF.

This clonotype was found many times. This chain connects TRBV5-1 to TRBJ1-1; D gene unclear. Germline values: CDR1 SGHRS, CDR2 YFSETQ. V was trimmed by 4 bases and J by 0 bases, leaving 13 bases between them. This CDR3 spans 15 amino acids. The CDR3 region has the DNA TGCGCCAGCAGCCCGGCGGGCTTTATGAACACTGAAGCTTTCTTT. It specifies CASSPAGFMNTEAFF.

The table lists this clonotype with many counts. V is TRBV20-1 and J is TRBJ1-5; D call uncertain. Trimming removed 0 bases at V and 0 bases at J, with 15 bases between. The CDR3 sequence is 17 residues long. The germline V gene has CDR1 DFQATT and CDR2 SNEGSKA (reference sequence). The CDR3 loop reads CSARDRWQWNSNQPQHF. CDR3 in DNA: TGCAGTGCTAGAGATCGGTGGCAGTGGAATAGCAATCAGCCCCAGCATTTT.

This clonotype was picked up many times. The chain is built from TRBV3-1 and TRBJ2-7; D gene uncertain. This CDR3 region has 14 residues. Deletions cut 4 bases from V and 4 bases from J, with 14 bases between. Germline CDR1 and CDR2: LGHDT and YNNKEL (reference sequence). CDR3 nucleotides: TGTGCCAGCAGCCGAGAGACATACGGTTACGAGCAGTACTTC. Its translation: CASSRETYGYEQYF.

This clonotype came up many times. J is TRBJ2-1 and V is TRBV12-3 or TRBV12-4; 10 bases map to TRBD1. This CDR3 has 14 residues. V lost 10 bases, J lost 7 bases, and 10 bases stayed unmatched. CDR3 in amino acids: CATGPGQGSNEQFF. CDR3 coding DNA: TGTGCCACCGGACCGGGACAGGGGTCGAATGAGCAGTTCTTC.

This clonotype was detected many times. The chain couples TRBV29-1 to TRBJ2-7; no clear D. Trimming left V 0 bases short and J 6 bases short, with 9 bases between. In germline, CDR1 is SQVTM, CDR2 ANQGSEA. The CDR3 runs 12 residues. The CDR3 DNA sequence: TGCAGCGTTGAAGAAACATTTGGCGAGCAGTACTTC. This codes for CSVEETFGEQYF.

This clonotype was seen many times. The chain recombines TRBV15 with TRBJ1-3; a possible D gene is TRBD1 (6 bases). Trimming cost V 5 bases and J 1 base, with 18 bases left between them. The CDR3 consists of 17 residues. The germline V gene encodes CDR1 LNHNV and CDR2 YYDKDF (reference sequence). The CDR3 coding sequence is TGTGCCACCAGCGGGGGCCTTGGTAGGTGGTCTGGAAACACCATATATTTT. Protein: CATSGGLGRWSGNTIYF.

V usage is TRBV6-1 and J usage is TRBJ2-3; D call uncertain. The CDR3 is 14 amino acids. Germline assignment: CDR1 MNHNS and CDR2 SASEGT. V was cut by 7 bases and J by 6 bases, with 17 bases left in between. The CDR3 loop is CASTPVAIGDTQYF. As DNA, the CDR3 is TGTGCCAGCACCCCAGTTGCGATCGGGGATACGCAGTATTTT.

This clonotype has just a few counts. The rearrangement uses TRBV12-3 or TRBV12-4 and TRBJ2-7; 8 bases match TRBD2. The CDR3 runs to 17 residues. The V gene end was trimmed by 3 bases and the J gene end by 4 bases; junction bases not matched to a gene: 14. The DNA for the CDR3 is TGTGCCAGCAGTTTTGAGGTGACTGGCGGGAGGAGGTACGAGCAGTACTTC. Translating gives CASSFEVTGGRRYEQYF.

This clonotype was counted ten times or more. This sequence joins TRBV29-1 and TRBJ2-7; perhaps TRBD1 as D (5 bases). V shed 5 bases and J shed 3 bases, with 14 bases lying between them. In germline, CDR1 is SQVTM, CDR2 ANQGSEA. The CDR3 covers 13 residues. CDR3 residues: CSVPLGADYEQYF. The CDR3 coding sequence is TGCAGCGTTCCCCTAGGGGCTGACTACGAGCAGTACTTC.

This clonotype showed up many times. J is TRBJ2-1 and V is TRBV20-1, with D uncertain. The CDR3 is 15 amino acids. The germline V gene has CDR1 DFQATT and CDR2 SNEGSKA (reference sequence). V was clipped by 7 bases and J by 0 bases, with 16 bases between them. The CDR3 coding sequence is TGCAGTGGGTTCAAGGTAAAGGTCTCCTACAATGAGCAGTTCTTC. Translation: CSGFKVKVSYNEQFF.

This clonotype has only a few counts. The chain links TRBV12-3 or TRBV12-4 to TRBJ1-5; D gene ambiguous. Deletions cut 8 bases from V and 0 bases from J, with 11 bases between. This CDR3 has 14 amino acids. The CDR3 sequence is CASALPFSNQPQHF. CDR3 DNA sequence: TGTGCCAGCGCCCTACCATTTAGCAATCAGCCCCAGCATTTT.

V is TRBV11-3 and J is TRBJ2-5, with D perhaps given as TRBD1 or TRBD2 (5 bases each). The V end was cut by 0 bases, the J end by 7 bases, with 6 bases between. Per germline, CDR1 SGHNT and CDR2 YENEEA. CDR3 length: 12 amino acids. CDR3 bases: TGTGCCAGCAGCTTAGATGGGGGGACCCAGTACTTC. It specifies CASSLDGGTQYF.

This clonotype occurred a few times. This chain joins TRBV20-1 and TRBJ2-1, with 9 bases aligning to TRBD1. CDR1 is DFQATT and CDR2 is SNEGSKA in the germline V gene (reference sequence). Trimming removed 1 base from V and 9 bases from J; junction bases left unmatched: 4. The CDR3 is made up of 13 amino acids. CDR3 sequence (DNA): TGCAGTGCTAGAGGGACAGGGGCGGGTGAGCAGTTCTTC. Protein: CSARGTGAGEQFF.

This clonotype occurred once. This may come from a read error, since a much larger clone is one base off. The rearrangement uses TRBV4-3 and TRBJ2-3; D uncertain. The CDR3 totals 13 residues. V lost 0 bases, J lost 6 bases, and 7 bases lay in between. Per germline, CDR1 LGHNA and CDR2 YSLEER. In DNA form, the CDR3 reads TGCGCCAGCAGCCAAGAGTGGCGGGATACGCAGTATTTT. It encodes CASSQEWRDTQYF.

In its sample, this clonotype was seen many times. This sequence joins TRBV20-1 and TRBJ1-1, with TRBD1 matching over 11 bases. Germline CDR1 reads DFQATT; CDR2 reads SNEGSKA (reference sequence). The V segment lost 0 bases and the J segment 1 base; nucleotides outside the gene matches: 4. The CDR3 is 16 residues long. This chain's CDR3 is CSARDGTGGTNTEAFF. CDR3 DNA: TGCAGTGCTAGAGATGGGACAGGGGGGACGAACACTGAAGCTTTCTTT.

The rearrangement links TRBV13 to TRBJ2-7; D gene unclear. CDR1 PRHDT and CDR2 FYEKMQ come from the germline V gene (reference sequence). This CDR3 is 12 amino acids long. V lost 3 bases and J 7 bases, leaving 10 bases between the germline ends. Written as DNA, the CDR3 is TGTGCCAGCAGCTTTCAAGAACGGGAGCAGTACTTC. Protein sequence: CASSFQEREQYF.

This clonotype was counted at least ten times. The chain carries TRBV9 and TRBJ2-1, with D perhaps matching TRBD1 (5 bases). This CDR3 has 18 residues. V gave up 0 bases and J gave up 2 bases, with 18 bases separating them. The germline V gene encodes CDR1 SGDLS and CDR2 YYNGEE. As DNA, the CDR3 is TGTGCCAGCAGCGTAGATCTTGGCCAGGGAAAACCCTACAATGAGCAGTTCTTC. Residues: CASSVDLGQGKPYNEQFF.

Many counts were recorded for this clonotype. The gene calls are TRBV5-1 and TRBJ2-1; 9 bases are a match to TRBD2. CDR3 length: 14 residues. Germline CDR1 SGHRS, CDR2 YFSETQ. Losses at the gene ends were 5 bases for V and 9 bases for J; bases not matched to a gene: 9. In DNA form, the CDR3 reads TGCGCCAGCAGTATAGCGGGAGAGAGCACTGAGCAGTTCTTC. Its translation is CASSIAGESTEQFF.